This T cell receptor beta chain emerged from a study of T cells in Graves' hyperthyroidism and ophthalmopathy. Study outcomes and limitations: Most clonotypes expanded in thyroid above 0.001 were likewise present in blood. Ophthalmopathy was model-predicted a median about 6.7 months pre-onset. Ophthalmopathy and stable hyperthyroidism were told apart by a 13 V-J model.

V was clipped by 2 bases and J by 7 bases; unmatched bases: 5. The length of the CDR3 is 15 residues. Germline V gene sequence: CDR1 MNHEY, CDR2 SVGAGI. This clonotype was counted between two and nine times. The antigen remains unidentified. TCR beta CDR3 sequences were amplified from RNA transcripts. TCR CDR3 regions were first amplified by RT-PCR with HTBI primers. TCRdb re-called the multiplex PCR reads with MiXCR, one entry per CDR3 protein. Among approximately 400,000 distinct CDR3 sequences listed, more than 15% were seen once. The sequence came from a woman under 30 with Graves' hyperthyroidism that later progressed to Graves' ophthalmopathy. The V call is TRBV6-5, the J call TRBJ2-7; TRBD2 aligns across 13 bases. The specimen was blood. The CDR3 sequence: CASSYGTSGTGEQYF. CDR3 sequence (DNA): TGTGCCAGCAGTTACGGGACTAGCGGGACGGGAGAGCAGTACTTC.